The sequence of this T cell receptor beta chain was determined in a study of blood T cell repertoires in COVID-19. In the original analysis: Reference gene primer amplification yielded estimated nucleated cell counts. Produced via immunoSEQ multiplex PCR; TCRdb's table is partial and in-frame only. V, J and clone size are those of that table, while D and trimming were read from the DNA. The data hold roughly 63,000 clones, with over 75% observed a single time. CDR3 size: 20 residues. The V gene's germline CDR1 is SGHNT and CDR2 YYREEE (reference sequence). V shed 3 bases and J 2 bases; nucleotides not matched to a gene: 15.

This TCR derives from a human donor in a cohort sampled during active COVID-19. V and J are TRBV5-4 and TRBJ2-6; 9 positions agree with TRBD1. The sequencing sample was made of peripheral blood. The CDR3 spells CASSSTGQGGGMTGANVLTF. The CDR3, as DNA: TGTGCCAGCAGCTCGACGGGACAGGGAGGAGGTATGACTGGGGCCAACGTCCTGACTTTC.